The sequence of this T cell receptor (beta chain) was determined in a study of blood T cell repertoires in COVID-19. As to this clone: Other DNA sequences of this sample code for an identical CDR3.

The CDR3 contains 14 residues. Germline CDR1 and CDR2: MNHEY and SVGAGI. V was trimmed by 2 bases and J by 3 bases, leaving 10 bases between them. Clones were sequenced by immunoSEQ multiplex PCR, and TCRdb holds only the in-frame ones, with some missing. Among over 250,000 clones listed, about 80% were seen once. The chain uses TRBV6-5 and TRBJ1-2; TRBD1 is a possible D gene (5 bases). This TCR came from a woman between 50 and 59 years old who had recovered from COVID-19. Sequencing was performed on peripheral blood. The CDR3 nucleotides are TGTGCCAGCAGTTACAGGGGTCCTGACTATGGCTACACCTTC. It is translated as CASSYRGPDYGYTF.